The 24 T cell receptor beta chains below were found in one sample sequenced in a study of regulatory T cells in long-lasting Graves disease (dated by TCRdb to the early 2020s). Libraries came from multiplex PCR. The sequencer was an Illumina HiSeq 4000. iRepertoire HTBI primers and Arm-PCR amplification of CDR3 regions were used to construct TCR beta libraries. TCRdb handled the public reads itself, with Q25 trimming in fastp and clone calling in MiXCR, and kept productive beta chains. Entries that share a CDR3 protein sequence are merged under the most common genes and DNA. This sample gives about 530,000 distinct CDR3 sequences in total; roughly a sixth of them show up just once. The top ten constitute around 25% of the sample. The intended sense of this specimen's time point label: newly diagnosed GD, antithyroid drugs for less than 3 months. RNA was extracted from PBMCs in TRIzol for both TCR sequencing and RNA sequencing.

These data also featured in a second study, about T cells in Graves' hyperthyroidism and ophthalmopathy.

The sequencing used peripheral blood mononuclear cells (PBMCs), collected at new diagnosis, from a patient treated with antithyroid drugs. The receptor source for this set is a woman aged 35-65 years with Graves disease. Donor details come from another sample of the same person, matched by shared clones.

This clonotype was recorded at least ten times. The gene calls are TRBV5-5 and TRBJ1-6, with D uncertain. CDR1 and CDR2 from the germline V gene are SGHKS and YYEKEE (reference sequence). The CDR3 has 14 residues. V was shortened by 5 bases and J by 6 bases, with 12 bases between the two germline ends. CDR3 sequence: CASSPRELNSPLHF. The CDR3 bases are TGTGCCAGCAGTCCCCGGGAACTTAATTCACCCCTCCACTTT.

In this sample, this clonotype turned up many times. The chain uses TRBV5-1 and TRBJ2-3; 7 nucleotides agree with TRBD1. The CDR3 has 15 residues. V was pared by 4 bases and J by 3 bases, with 8 bases of the junction left unmatched. The germline V gene has CDR1 SGHRS and CDR2 YFSETQ. The CDR3 protein is CASSMDRWRTDTQYF. The CDR3 region has the DNA TGCGCCAGCAGCATGGACAGGTGGAGGACAGATACGCAGTATTTT.

This sequence joins TRBV10-3 and TRBJ1-5; D is unclear. Trimming removed 0 bases from V and 4 bases from J, with 4 bases in between. Per the germline V gene, CDR1 is ENHRY and CDR2 is SYGVKD. This CDR3 region has 13 residues. This chain's CDR3 is CAISESENQPQHF. CDR3 sequence (DNA): TGTGCCATCAGTGAGTCGGAAAATCAGCCCCAGCATTTT.

Ten or more counts support this clonotype. The chain is built from TRBV6-5 and TRBJ2-3, with D possibly being TRBD1 (6 bases). Trimming left V 2 bases short and J 2 bases short, with 11 bases between. Germline V gene sequence: CDR1 MNHEY, CDR2 SVGAGI. The CDR3 is 15 residues long. DNA of the CDR3: TGTGCCAGCAGTTACACCGGACAGTACACAGATACGCAGTATTTT. It specifies CASSYTGQYTDTQYF.

In its sample, this clonotype was seen many times. V and J are TRBV20-1 and TRBJ2-3, with D possibly TRBD2 on 5 matching bases. V lost 6 bases and J 5 bases, leaving 9 bases between the germline ends. The CDR3 loop spans 11 amino acids. Germline V gene sequence: CDR1 DFQATT, CDR2 SNEGSKA (reference sequence). Here the CDR3 DNA reads TGCAGTGCCCCTCGGGGAGATACGCAGTATTTT. Amino acid sequence: CSAPRGDTQYF.

This clonotype was seen ten or more times. One end of the junction fails to match germline, which may point to a read error. The chain carries TRBV5-1 and TRBJ2-7; 9 nucleotides align to TRBD1. Germline CDR1 SGHRS, CDR2 YFSETQ. The CDR3 is 16 residues long. The CDR3 bases are TGTGCCAGCAGCTTGGATTCGACAGGGGGTTCCTACGAGCAGTACTTC. Translation: CASSLDSTGGSYEQYF.

This clonotype has only a few counts. The rearrangement links TRBV4-1 to TRBJ2-3; perhaps TRBD1 as D (5 bases). The CDR3 runs to 13 residues. V lost 2 bases and J 4 bases, leaving 7 bases between the germline ends. The germline V gene encodes CDR1 MGHRA and CDR2 YSYEKL. CDR3 sequence: CASSQQGSDTQYF. The CDR3 nucleotides are TGCGCCAGCAGCCAACAGGGTTCAGATACGCAGTATTTT.

The sample holds many counts of this clonotype. The chain is built from TRBV28 and TRBJ2-3, with 15 bases matching TRBD2. The junction had 14 bases not matched to a gene; V was cut back by 5 bases and J by 5 bases. The CDR3 covers 19 residues. Germline CDR1 reads MDHEN; CDR2 reads SYDVKM. The DNA of the CDR3 is TGTGCCAGCAGTGGGAGGACTAGCGGGGGGGCCGATCTTCGAGATACGCAGTATTTT. The encoded protein is CASSGRTSGGADLRDTQYF.

This clonotype was detected many times. The chain joins TRBV12-3 or TRBV12-4 to TRBJ2-1; 9 bases match TRBD1. Trimming at V came to 5 bases and at J to 0 bases, leaving 8 bases not matched to a gene. This CDR3 is 17 amino acids long. The CDR3 DNA reads TGTGCCAGCAGTGGAGGGGACAGGGCCAGCTCCTACAATGAGCAGTTCTTC. Translated: CASSGGDRASSYNEQFF.

The V and J genes are TRBV6-1 and TRBJ2-5; tentatively, D is TRBD1 or TRBD2 (6 bases each). Germline V gives CDR1 MNHNS, CDR2 SASEGT. Trimming left V 7 bases short and J 4 bases short, with 16 bases between. The CDR3 has 14 amino acids. CDR3 sequence: CASTERGAIETQYF. The CDR3 DNA reads as TGTGCCAGCACCGAAAGGGGGGCCATAGAGACCCAGTACTTC.

The table lists this clonotype with a count of one. The chain recombines TRBV28 with TRBJ2-6; D may be TRBD2 (7 bases). Trimming removed 7 bases at V and 0 bases at J, with 16 bases between. This CDR3 is built from 17 residues. Germline lookup yields CDR1 MDHEN and CDR2 SYDVKM. CDR3 in amino acids: CASTVGGPPSGANVLTF. The CDR3 nucleotides are TGTGCCAGCACCGTCGGGGGGCCCCCCTCTGGGGCCAACGTCCTGACTTTC.

The V and J genes are TRBV10-3 and TRBJ1-5; D might be TRBD1 (6 bases). Trimming removed 0 bases at V and 4 bases at J, with 13 bases between. The V gene's germline CDR1 is ENHRY and CDR2 SYGVKD. The CDR3 totals 16 residues. CDR3 loop: CAISESTGGKNQPQHF. The CDR3 nucleotides read TGTGCCATCAGTGAGTCGACAGGCGGGAAGAATCAGCCCCAGCATTTT.

The chain employs TRBV2 and TRBJ1-5; 8 nucleotides align to TRBD1. After removal of 2 bases from V and 7 bases from J, the junction contained 13 bases not matched to a gene. Germline V gene data show CDR1 as SNHLY and CDR2 as FYNNEI. The CDR3 extends over 17 amino acids. In DNA form, the CDR3 reads TGTGCCAGCAGTGAACCCCGGGGACAGGTTATGGGGCAGCCCCAGCATTTT. This gives the protein CASSEPRGQVMGQPQHF. Combining the CDR3 with reference TRBV2 and TRBJ1-5 gives the whole variable domain EPEVTQTPSHQVTQMGQEVILRCVPISNHLYFYWYRQILGQKVEFLVSFYNNEISEKSEIFDDQFSVERPDGSNFTLKIRSTKLEDSAMYFCASSEPRGQVMGQPQHFGDGTRLSIL.

In its sample, this clonotype was seen a few times. This rearrangement joins TRBV6-5 to TRBJ1-2, with TRBD1 matching over 7 bases. With 0 bases clipped from V and 6 bases from J, the junction kept 1 base outside the gene matches. Germline loops: CDR1 MNHEY, CDR2 SVGAGI. This CDR3 region has 13 residues. CDR3 region: CASSYSGTDGYTF. Here the CDR3 DNA reads TGTGCCAGCAGTTACTCGGGGACAGATGGCTACACCTTC.

This clonotype has at least ten counts. J is TRBJ2-5 and V is TRBV12-3 or TRBV12-4; 12 nucleotides match TRBD2. This CDR3 region has 14 residues. The V gene end was trimmed by 6 bases and the J gene end by 4 bases; junction bases not matched to a gene: 3. CDR3 sequence reads: CASRLAGGPETQYF. The CDR3 nucleotides are TGTGCCAGCAGGCTAGCGGGGGGGCCAGAGACCCAGTACTTC.

This clonotype was seen only a few times. The chain carries TRBV4-1 and TRBJ2-4; possibly TRBD1 for D (6 bases). Deletions cut 1 base from V and 1 base from J, with 8 bases between. The CDR3 is 15 amino acids. Germline-derived CDR1 and CDR2 are MGHRA and YSYEKL. The CDR3 region is CASSQVGAAKNIQYF. CDR3 DNA: TGCGCCAGCAGCCAAGTGGGGGCGGCCAAAAACATTCAGTACTTC.

This clonotype has a count of ten or more. The V and J genes are TRBV3-1 and TRBJ2-5; no clear D. The V end lost 2 bases, the J end lost 5 bases, and 9 bases lay between the germline ends. From germline, CDR1 is LGHDT and CDR2 YNNKEL (reference sequence). The CDR3 spans 13 residues. DNA for the CDR3: TGTGCCAGCAGCCAACCCCTGGGGGAGACCCAGTACTTC. Its protein product is CASSQPLGETQYF.

This clonotype was detected ten times or more. This sequence joins TRBV24-1 and TRBJ2-3; 9 nucleotides match TRBD1. The germline gives CDR1 KGHDR, CDR2 SFDVKD. The V gene end was trimmed by 3 bases and the J gene end by 0 bases; junction bases not matched to a gene: 3. The CDR3 consists of 16 residues. The DNA for the CDR3 is TGTGCCACCAGTGATACACAGGGGGCTAGCACAGATACGCAGTATTTT. It translates to CATSDTQGASTDTQYF.

A word on this clonotype: A much larger clone sits a single nucleotide away, making a read error possible. This rearrangement joins TRBV12-3 or TRBV12-4 to TRBJ1-4, with D possibly being TRBD1 (5 bases). The CDR3 sequence is 13 residues long. Trimming removed 1 base at V and 12 bases at J, with 12 bases between. The CDR3 nucleotides are TGTGCCAGCAGTTTAGAGACTGGGACTCAACTGTTTTTT. Its translation is CASSLETGTQLFF.

The chain couples TRBV18 to TRBJ1-2; 8 positions agree with TRBD1. Germline CDR1 reads KGHSH; CDR2 reads LQKENI. This CDR3 has 17 residues. The V and J ends lost 0 bases and 5 bases, in that order; junction bases with no gene match: 11. The CDR3 region is CASSPPILGQGSYGYTF. For the CDR3, the DNA is TGTGCCAGCTCACCACCCATTCTCGGACAGGGCTCTTATGGCTACACCTTC.

This clonotype was observed at least ten times. The chain links TRBV7-2 to TRBJ2-5; D possibly corresponds to TRBD2 (5 bases). CDR1 SGHTA and CDR2 FQGNSA come from the germline V gene. V was trimmed by 6 bases and J by 2 bases, leaving 19 bases between them. This CDR3 has 16 amino acids. CDR3 DNA sequence: TGTGCCAGCAGATCTTACCTGGGAGCAGGACAAGAGACCCAGTACTTC. This sequence encodes CASRSYLGAGQETQYF.

The chain uses TRBV24-1 and TRBJ2-5; 8 nucleotides line up with TRBD1. Germline V CDR1 and CDR2: KGHDR, SFDVKD. This CDR3 comprises 16 residues. Trimming at V came to 4 bases and at J to 5 bases, leaving 11 bases not matched to a gene. In DNA form, the CDR3 reads TGTGCCACCAGTGACACCGCGACAGGGGAGCGGGAGACCCAGTACTTC. Translated, it gives CATSDTATGERETQYF.

This chain uses TRBV6-1 with TRBJ2-2, with D perhaps TRBD1 or TRBD2 (5 bases each). This CDR3 contains 15 residues. Trimming removed 5 bases from V and 7 bases from J, with 17 bases in between. The germline gives CDR1 MNHNS, CDR2 SASEGT. The CDR3 region has the DNA TGTGCCAGCAGTCTGGCCCGGGACCCTCTCGGGGAGCTGTTTTTT. Encoded protein: CASSLARDPLGELFF.

In the case of this clonotype: The conserved closing phenylalanine or tryptophan is absent in this CDR3, likely reflecting a read error. J is TRBJ1-1 and V is TRBV12-3 or TRBV12-4, with 11 bases lining up with TRBD1. The CDR3 runs to 16 residues. After removal of 4 bases from V and 6 bases from J, the junction contained 10 bases not matched to a gene. The CDR3 region has the DNA TGTGCCAGCAGTTCCTGGGACAGGGGGGAGCAGCCTGAAGCTTTCCTT. As protein: CASSSWDRGEQPEAFL.